This entry concerns a single TCR beta chain. Its matching antigen is unknown. PCR involved 60 Vbeta and 13 Jbeta primers. TCRdb keeps only in-frame clones here, not all; method: immunoSEQ multiplex PCR. The repertoire consists of over 130,000 clones, with 55% to 70% occurring once and the leading ten covering approximately 6.5%. The CDR3 loop spans 14 amino acids. Germline V lookup: CDR1 SEHNR, CDR2 FQNEAQ (reference sequence). The V and J ends lost 3 bases and 0 bases respectively, with 8 bases between them. These data originate in a study of cytomegalovirus exposure and HLA in healthy donors. Points from the study as a whole: An analysis done earlier found most TCR beta V segments productive about 87% or about 30% of the time.

Donors showed nominal health when sampled, although they likely had unrecorded immune exposures. The sample consisted of PBMCs. This sequence was found in a woman aged 55-75 years in good health and CMV-seropositive. This chain links TRBV7-9 with TRBJ1-1; no firm D call. In DNA, the CDR3 is TGTGCCAGCAGCTTTTCCGCAGTGAACACTGAAGCTTTCTTT. Its translation is CASSFSAVNTEAFF.